Following are 2 T cell receptor beta chains from one sample sequenced in a study of OX40 agonist ivuxolimab in advanced cancers. The repertoire was sequenced with immunoSEQ multiplex PCR; TCRdb's copy has only in-frame clones and lacks some. Of under 80,000 clones in the sample, 85% to 95% are singletons; the top ten hold around 6%. Here the sequenced sample was CD4+ or CD8+ T cells sorted from blood, taken in a trial of the OX40 agonist ivuxolimab. The receptors here all came from an adult with an advanced solid tumor such as melanoma, head and neck, liver or kidney cancer.

The chain couples TRBV15 to TRBJ2-1; weak D call: TRBD2 (6 bases). This CDR3 is built from 14 residues. From germline, CDR1 is LNHNV and CDR2 YYDKDF (reference sequence). Trimming pared 2 bases from V and 6 bases from J, leaving 11 bases between. The CDR3 protein is CATSRRTIGNEQFF. Written as DNA, the CDR3 is TGTGCCACCAGCAGACGGACTATAGGCAATGAGCAGTTCTTC.

This clone was counted between two and nine times. The chain recombines TRBV7-8 with TRBJ2-7, with 9 bases identical to TRBD2. V was clipped by 2 bases and J by 5 bases; unmatched bases: 4. Germline lookup yields CDR1 SGHVS and CDR2 FQNEAQ. The CDR3 extends over 14 amino acids. CDR3 region: CASSLRGGAHEQYF. DNA for the CDR3: TGTGCCAGCAGCTTACGCGGGGGGGCCCACGAGCAGTACTTC.